These 30 T cell receptor beta chains were sequenced from one sample in a study of CD8 T cell repertoires and HIV-1 epitope variants. These receptors lack a known antigen. Using immunoSEQ multiplex PCR, the repertoire was profiled, and TCRdb retains in-frame clones only, with some absent. The data contain approximately 4,900 clones, 50% to 75% of them singletons. Source material: cultured CD8+ T cells derived from PBMCs. These receptors originate from a male donor with HIV.

This clone was detected a few times. This chain uses TRBV6-1 with TRBJ2-7; the D gene could be TRBD1 or TRBD2 (6 bases each). Germline-derived CDR1 and CDR2 are MNHNS and SASEGT. Trimming left V 1 base short and J 7 bases short, with 17 bases between. The CDR3 totals 15 residues. The CDR3 is CASSEDGGGMWEQYF. CDR3 coding DNA: TGTGCCAGCAGTGAAGATGGAGGGGGGATGTGGGAGCAGTACTTC.

This clone was seen only a few times. The CDR3 sequence: CAWSAGSGAGNIQYF. CDR3 in DNA: TGTGCCTGGAGTGCCGGGTCCGGGGCGGGAAACATTCAGTACTTC. The rearrangement uses TRBV30 and TRBJ2-4; D may match TRBD1 or TRBD2 (5 bases each). CDR3 length: 15 residues. Germline values: CDR1 GTSNPN, CDR2 SVGIG (reference sequence). V was clipped by 1 base and J by 6 bases, with 16 bases between them.

The chain is built from TRBV5-1 and TRBJ2-2; the D gene is possibly TRBD1 (5 bases). Germline V gene data show CDR1 as SGHRS and CDR2 as YFSETQ. Trimming shortened V by 0 bases and J by 3 bases, and 9 bases separated the two germline ends. The CDR3 extends over 15 amino acids. The CDR3 sequence: CASSLAGRDTGELFF. In DNA form, the CDR3 reads TGCGCCAGCAGCTTGGCTGGCAGGGACACCGGGGAGCTGTTTTTT.

J is TRBJ2-7 and V is TRBV5-1, with 13 positions matching TRBD2. There are 16 residues in the CDR3. V lost 7 bases, J lost 5 bases, and 12 bases stayed unmatched. The V gene's germline CDR1 is SGHRS and CDR2 YFSETQ. The DNA of the CDR3 is TGCGCCAGCGATCCCGGGACTAGCGGGGTCCCCAACGAGCAGTACTTC. This gives the protein CASDPGTSGVPNEQYF. The full variable domain, its missing parts supplied by reference TRBV5-1 and TRBJ2-7, is KAGVTQTPRYLIKTRGQQVTLSCSPISGHRSVSWYQQTPGQGLQFLFEYFSETQRNKGNFPGRFSGRQFSNSRSEMNVSTLELGDSALYLCASDPGTSGVPNEQYFGPGTRLTVT.

This clone is labeled as medium-sized (0.01 to 0.1%). The chain recombines TRBV19 with TRBJ2-2; a possible D gene is TRBD2 (5 bases). CDR1 LNHDA and CDR2 SQIVND come from the germline V gene (reference sequence). V gave up 4 bases and J gave up 0 bases, with 15 bases separating them. CDR3 length equals 17 residues. The chain's CDR3 is CASSNWIQTTNTGELFF. CDR3 nucleotides: TGTGCCAGTAGTAACTGGATTCAGACTACGAACACCGGGGAGCTGTTTTTT.

The chain couples TRBV7-2 to TRBJ2-3; D possibly uses TRBD1 or TRBD2 (5 bases each). Per the germline V gene, CDR1 is SGHTA and CDR2 is FQGNSA. V was pared by 1 base and J by 9 bases, with 11 bases between. The CDR3 is 13 amino acids. For the CDR3, the DNA is TGTGCCAGCAGCTTAGACGGGGCCCAGACGCAGTATTTT. Its protein product is CASSLDGAQTQYF.

The CDR3 is CASTPGTVSTDTQYF. The CDR3 region has the DNA TGTGCCAGTACCCCGGGGACTGTCAGCACAGATACGCAGTATTTT. The chain carries TRBV19 and TRBJ2-3, with D perhaps matching TRBD2 (6 bases). CDR1 is LNHDA, CDR2 SQIVND, per germline (reference sequence). The V end was cut by 7 bases, the J end by 0 bases, with 14 bases between. This CDR3 contains 15 residues.

The chain carries TRBV7-7 and TRBJ2-7, with 13 bases identical to TRBD2. V trimming: 5 bases; J trimming: 4 bases; junction bases outside the gene matches: 5. The CDR3 consists of 15 residues. In germline, CDR1 is SSHAT, CDR2 FNYEAQ (reference sequence). The DNA of the CDR3 is TGTGCCAGCAGCCCGGGACTAGCGGGGACGTACGAGCAGTACTTC. Translated: CASSPGLAGTYEQYF.

The genes are TRBV5-6 and TRBJ2-2; tentative D call: TRBD2 (5 bases). The CDR3 is 15 residues long. V lost 4 bases to trimming and J lost 5 bases, with 15 bases between them. From germline, CDR1 is SGHDT and CDR2 YYEEEE. This CDR3 reads CASSPIPGNTGELFF. The CDR3, as DNA: TGTGCCAGCAGCCCAATTCCCGGGAATACCGGGGAGCTGTTTTTT.

The V gene is TRBV11-2, the J gene TRBJ2-3, with D tentatively TRBD2 (6 bases). Trimming stripped 1 base from V and 1 base from J, with 9 bases between. This CDR3 spans 15 amino acids. Per the germline V gene, CDR1 is SGHAT and CDR2 is FQNNGV. The DNA of the CDR3 is TGTGCCAGCAGCTTAGGGTCGGGGGGCACAGATACGCAGTATTTT. It yields the protein CASSLGSGGTDTQYF.

The chain carries TRBV9 and TRBJ2-7, with 7 bases matching TRBD1. Losses at the gene ends were 0 bases for V and 4 bases for J; bases not matched to a gene: 4. The germline V gene encodes CDR1 SGDLS and CDR2 YYNGEE. CDR3 length equals 14 residues. The CDR3 reads CASSVATGMYEQYF. CDR3 in DNA: TGTGCCAGCAGCGTAGCGACAGGGATGTACGAGCAGTACTTC. The variable domain in full, completed from reference TRBV9 and TRBJ2-7, reads DSGVTQTPKHLITATGQRVTLRCSPRSGDLSVYWYQQSLDQGLQFLIQYYNGEERAKGNILERFSAQQFPDLHSELNLSSLELGDSALYFCASSVATGMYEQYFGPGTRLTVT.

CDR3 protein: CASSTLASTGELFF. The CDR3 region has the DNA TGTGCCAGTAGTACCCTAGCGAGCACCGGGGAGCTGTTTTTT. J is TRBJ2-2 and V is TRBV19, with a weak D call TRBD2 (6 bases). The CDR3 has 14 amino acids. CDR1 and CDR2 (germline): LNHDA, SQIVND (reference sequence). Trimming shortened V by 4 bases and J by 4 bases, and 10 bases separated the two germline ends. The full variable domain, with the rest looked up from reference TRBV19 and TRBJ2-2, is DGGITQSPKYLFRKEGQNVTLSCEQNLNHDAMYWYRQDPGQGLRLIYYSQIVNDFQKGDIAEGYSVSREKKESFPLTVTSAQKNPTAFYLCASSTLASTGELFFGEGSRLTVL.

The CDR3 region is CASSPYDPDREYYEQYF. In DNA form, the CDR3 reads TGTGCCAGCAGCCCTTACGATCCGGACAGGGAATACTACGAGCAGTACTTC. This chain connects TRBV5-8 to TRBJ2-7; TRBD1 aligns across 8 bases. CDR3 length equals 17 residues. V lost 4 bases and J lost 3; bases outside the gene matches: 15. Germline CDR1 and CDR2: SGHTS and YDEGEE. Full variable domain (outside the CDR3, taken from reference TRBV5-8 and TRBJ2-7): EAGVTQSPTHLIKTRGQQATLRCSPISGHTSVYWYQQALGLGLQFLLWYDEGEERNRGNFPPRFSGRQFPNYSSELNVNALELEDSALYLCASSPYDPDREYYEQYFGPGTRLTVT.

The chain couples TRBV19 to TRBJ2-2; tentatively, D is TRBD1 (5 bases). V dropped 5 bases and J dropped 2 bases, with 9 bases sitting between them. The CDR3 has 14 residues. Germline loops: CDR1 LNHDA, CDR2 SQIVND (reference sequence). The CDR3 nucleotides are TGTGCCAGTAGTCCCGGACAAAACACCGGGGAGCTGTTTTTT. It encodes CASSPGQNTGELFF.

This clone occurred a few times. This chain links TRBV28 with TRBJ1-1; no clear D gene. The CDR3 consists of 16 residues. Trimming took off 6 bases at V and 0 bases at J, with 17 bases between the two ends. CDR1 and CDR2 from the germline V gene are MDHEN and SYDVKM. CDR3 bases: TGTGCCAGCAGGACTTTATATGGCAGGCTGAACACTGAAGCTTTCTTT. Translating it yields CASRTLYGRLNTEAFF.

The chain is built from TRBV19 and TRBJ1-1; 8 bases agree with TRBD1. The V segment lost 1 base and the J segment 3 bases; nucleotides outside the gene matches: 7. CDR1 and CDR2 from the germline V gene are LNHDA and SQIVND (reference sequence). The CDR3 contains 16 residues. CDR3 bases: TGTGCCAGTAGTATAGGATGGACAGGGCGATACACTGAAGCTTTCTTT. It codes for CASSIGWTGRYTEAFF.

The chain links TRBV7-8 to TRBJ1-5; no definite D call. Trimming cost V 2 bases and J 1 base, with 9 bases left between them. Germline values: CDR1 SGHVS, CDR2 FQNEAQ. The CDR3 covers 15 residues. The CDR3 DNA reads TGTGCCAGCAGCTTACGCCGGGTCAGCAATCAGCCCCAGCATTTT. Its protein product is CASSLRRVSNQPQHF.

The chain employs TRBV4-3 and TRBJ1-1, with D unclear. This CDR3 has 16 residues. The V and J ends lost 1 base and 3 bases respectively, with 15 bases between them. Germline V gene sequence: CDR1 LGHNA, CDR2 YSLEER. CDR3 coding DNA: TGCGCCAGCAGCCAAGGGTCGGGTGGATTTTACACTGAAGCTTTCTTT. Its protein product is CASSQGSGGFYTEAFF.

This clone was counted a few times. The CDR3 sequence is CASSQWGGGNQPQHF. CDR3 in DNA: TGTGCCAGCAGCCAATGGGGCGGTGGCAATCAGCCCCAGCATTTT. The chain uses TRBV14 and TRBJ1-5, with a possible D match to TRBD1 (5 bases). This CDR3 is built from 15 residues. V was shortened by 2 bases and J by 2 bases, with 10 bases between the two germline ends. Germline values: CDR1 SGHDN, CDR2 FVKESK.

The rearrangement joins TRBV9 to TRBJ2-1; 8 positions match TRBD2. Germline trimming cut 4 bases from V and 10 bases from J; bases unmatched to any gene: 13. Per the germline V gene, CDR1 is SGDLS and CDR2 is YYNGEE. This CDR3 region has 15 residues. CDR3 in DNA: TGTGCCAGCAGCCGAGTGGGGGTAGCGGGGAACGAGCAGTTCTTC. Amino acids: CASSRVGVAGNEQFF.

By share of the sample, this clone is medium-sized. J is TRBJ1-2 and V is TRBV4-3, with unresolved D. V was pared by 0 bases and J by 3 bases, with 14 bases between. There are 16 residues in the CDR3. Germline V gene lookup returns CDR1 LGHNA and CDR2 YSLEER. The CDR3 nucleotides are TGCGCCAGCAGCCAAGATCCCCCAGACTTGGACTATGGCTACACCTTC. Its protein product is CASSQDPPDLDYGYTF.

As to this clone: The junction differs from germline at one of its ends, possibly a read error. The same CDR3 is also encoded by other DNA sequences in this sample. This sequence joins TRBV29-1 and TRBJ1-4, with D unclear. Germline loops: CDR1 SQVTM, CDR2 ANQGSEA. This CDR3 is 13 amino acids long. Written as DNA, the CDR3 is TGTAGCGTTGAGGGAGACTCTAATGAAAAACTGTTTTTT. This sequence encodes CSVEGDSNEKLFF.

V usage is TRBV4-3 and J usage is TRBJ1-1, with TRBD1 identical over 7 bases. Looked up from germline, CDR1 is LGHNA and CDR2 is YSLEER. CDR3 length: 14 residues. Trimming cost V 1 base and J 10 bases; bases outside gene matches: 9. The chain's CDR3 is CASSQVAGGIAAFF. The CDR3 coding sequence is TGCGCCAGCAGCCAAGTGGCAGGGGGAATTGCAGCTTTCTTT.

The chain recombines TRBV27 with TRBJ1-5; D unclear. This CDR3 region has 17 residues. Trimming left V 6 bases short and J 5 bases short, with 23 bases between. Germline V CDR1 and CDR2: MNHEY, SMNVEV (reference sequence). The CDR3 coding sequence is TGTGCCAGCAGCGTCGTTTGGGCTCCCGATCGATATCAGCCCCAGCATTTT. Protein: CASSVVWAPDRYQPQHF.

The chain links TRBV4-3 to TRBJ2-3; TRBD2 might be the D (6 bases). Trimming pared 4 bases from V and 0 bases from J, leaving 17 bases between. CDR3 size: 17 residues. The germline gives CDR1 LGHNA, CDR2 YSLEER. CDR3 sequence (DNA): TGCGCCAGCAGCCGAGGAGGGGCGAGCTCCAGCACAGATACGCAGTATTTT. It specifies CASSRGGASSSTDTQYF.

The rearrangement uses TRBV10-3 and TRBJ2-7; TRBD1 aligns across 9 bases. The CDR3 spans 13 residues. V gave up 5 bases and J gave up 4 bases; unmatched junction bases: 3. Germline assignment: CDR1 ENHRY and CDR2 SYGVKD. The CDR3 bases are TGTGCCATCAGTCCGGGACAGGGTTACGAGCAGTACTTC. Residues: CAISPGQGYEQYF.

As DNA, the CDR3 is TGTGCCAGCGAATCGGGAGGGGATAATTCACCCCTCCACTTT. Translating it yields CASESGGDNSPLHF. J is TRBJ1-6 and V is TRBV5-4; a weak D match, TRBD1 (5 bases). Per the germline V gene, CDR1 is SGHNT and CDR2 is YYREEE (reference sequence). The CDR3 spans 14 residues. V was trimmed by 7 bases and J by 5 bases, leaving 13 bases between them.

V is TRBV28 and J is TRBJ1-1; D possibly corresponds to TRBD1 (6 bases). The germline CDR1 and CDR2 sequences are MDHEN and SYDVKM. V dropped 5 bases and J dropped 0 bases, with 10 bases sitting between them. There are 14 residues in the CDR3. For the CDR3, the DNA is TGTGCCAGCAGTGGGACACACATGAACACTGAAGCTTTCTTT. Translated, it gives CASSGTHMNTEAFF.

This clone was found a few times. This chain links TRBV4-1 with TRBJ1-2; D is perhaps TRBD1 (6 bases). The germline gives CDR1 MGHRA, CDR2 YSYEKL. The length of the CDR3 is 15 residues. Trimming removed 4 bases from V and 6 bases from J, with 18 bases in between. DNA of the CDR3: TGCGCCAGCAGCCCAATCCGGGGGCCTTTGGATGGCTACACCTTC. The encoded protein is CASSPIRGPLDGYTF.

V gene TRBV15 combines with J gene TRBJ2-5; either TRBD1 or TRBD2 may fit D (7 bases each). CDR1 and CDR2 (germline): LNHNV, YYDKDF (reference sequence). There are 16 residues in the CDR3. V shed 0 bases and J shed 3 bases, with 14 bases lying between them. The CDR3 here is CATSRDLQGREETQYF. CDR3 bases: TGTGCCACCAGCAGAGATCTACAGGGGAGGGAAGAGACCCAGTACTTC. The full variable domain, in which reference TRBV15 and TRBJ2-5 provide the parts outside the CDR3, is DAMVIQNPRYQVTQFGKPVTLSCSQTLNHNVMYWYQQKSSQAPKLLFHYYDKDFNNEADTPDNFQSRRPNTSFCFLDIRSPGLGDTAMYLCATSRDLQGREETQYFGPGTRLLVL.